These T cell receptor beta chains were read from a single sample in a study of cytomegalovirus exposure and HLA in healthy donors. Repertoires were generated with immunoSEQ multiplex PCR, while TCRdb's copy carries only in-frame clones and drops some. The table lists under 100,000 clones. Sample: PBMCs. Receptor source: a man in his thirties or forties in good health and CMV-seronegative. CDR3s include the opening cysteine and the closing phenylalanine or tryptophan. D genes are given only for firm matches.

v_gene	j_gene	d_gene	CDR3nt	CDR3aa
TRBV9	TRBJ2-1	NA	TGTGCCAGCAGCGTTAGCGGAAGCTCCTACAATGAGCAGTTCTTC	CASSVSGSSYNEQFF
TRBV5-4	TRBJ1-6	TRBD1	TGTGCCAGCAGGGACAGGGGGAACTCACCCCTCCACTTT	CASRDRGNSPLHF
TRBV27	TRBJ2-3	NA	TGTGCCAGCAGTCTAACCCGGGGGGCGTGGTATACGCAGTATTTT	CASSLTRGAWYTQYF
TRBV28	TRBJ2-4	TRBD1	TGTGCCAGCAGGAGTTCGGGACAGGCTGGGAGGAACATTCAGTACTTC	CASRSSGQAGRNIQYF
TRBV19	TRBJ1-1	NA	TGTGCCAGTAAGTTCCGGGAGACGAACACTGAAGCTTTCTTT	CASKFRETNTEAFF
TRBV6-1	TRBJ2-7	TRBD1	TGTGCCAGCAGGGGCCGGGACAGGGGGCTCGAGCAGTACTTC	CASRGRDRGLEQYF
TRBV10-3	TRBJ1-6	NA	TGTGCCATCAGTGCGGGGGAGGTCCTTAATTCACCCCTCCACTTT	CAISAGEVLNSPLHF
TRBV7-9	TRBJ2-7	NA	TGTGCCAGCAGCCCCCCCACAGAGCGGGTTGACGAGCAGTACTTC	CASSPPTERVDEQYF
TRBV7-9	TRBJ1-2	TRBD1	TGTGCCAGCAGCTCCAGACAGGGGGGAGGCTATGGCTACACCTTC	CASSSRQGGGYGYTF
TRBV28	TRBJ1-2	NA	TGTGCCAGCGGAGGCCCCGGCGGAGCTAACTATGGCTACACCTTC	CASGGPGGANYGYTF
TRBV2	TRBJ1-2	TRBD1	TGTGCCAGCAGCGAGGGACAGCACTATGGCTACACCTTC	CASSEGQHYGYTF
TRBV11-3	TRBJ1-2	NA	TGTGCCAGCGGTAACAGGGAAGACTATGGCTACACCTTC	CASGNREDYGYTF
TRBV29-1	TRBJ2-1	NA	TGCAGCGTCACCTTGGGGAGCGGAACCGACAATGAGCAGTTCTTC	CSVTLGSGTDNEQFF
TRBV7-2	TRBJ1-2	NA	TGTGCCAGCAGCTTAGGAGTTTATGGCTACACCTTC	CASSLGVYGYTF
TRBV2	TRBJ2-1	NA	TGTGCCAGGACCCTTACTAGCTCCTACAATGAGCAGTTCTTC	CARTLTSSYNEQFF
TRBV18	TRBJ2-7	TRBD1	TGTGCCAGCTCACCGCTACAGGGGGCCAGGGAGCAGTACTTC	CASSPLQGAREQYF
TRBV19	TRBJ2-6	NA	TGTGCCAGTAGTATTATTAGCTCTGGGGCCAACGTCCTGACTTTC	CASSIISSGANVLTF
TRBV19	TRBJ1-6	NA	TGTGCCAGTAGTATAAGTTCGCGACAGAATTCACCCCTCCACTTT	CASSISSRQNSPLHF
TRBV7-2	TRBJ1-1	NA	TGTGCCAGCAGCTTGCGGGAAACTGAAGCTTTCTTT	CASSLRETEAFF
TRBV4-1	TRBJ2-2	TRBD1	TGCGCCAGCAGCCTCCGGGACAGGGGGAACACCGGGGAGCTGTTTTTT	CASSLRDRGNTGELFF
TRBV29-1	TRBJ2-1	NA	TGCAGCGTTGAAGATTTTTTGTACACACCCAATGAGCAGTTCTTC	CSVEDFLYTPNEQFF
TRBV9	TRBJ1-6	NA	TGTGCCAGCAGCGTAGCTCCCCAGTCTAATTCACCCCTCCACTTT	CASSVAPQSNSPLHF
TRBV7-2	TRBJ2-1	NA	TGTGCCAGCAGCCGGACTTATGATGAGCAGTTCTTC	CASSRTYDEQFF
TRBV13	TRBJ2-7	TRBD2	TGTGCCAGCAGCTTGGGGGTCGGGTCTAGCGGTCTCTCCGCCTACGAGCAGTACTTC	CASSLGVGSSGLSAYEQYF
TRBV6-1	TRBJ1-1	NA	TGTGCCAGCAGTGTGGGTTTGGAGGGAGACACTGAAGCTTTCTTT	CASSVGLEGDTEAFF
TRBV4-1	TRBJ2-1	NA	TGCGCCAGCAGCCTACAGGGGCGGAGGGGCAATGAGCAGTTCTTC	CASSLQGRRGNEQFF
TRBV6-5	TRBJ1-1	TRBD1	TGTGCCAGCAGGACCACAGGGGGCCTGACTGAAGCTTTCTTT	CASRTTGGLTEAFF
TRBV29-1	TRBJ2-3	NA	TGCAGCGTCCGTTCCTTCGACCGGGTCGATACGCAGTATTTT	CSVRSFDRVDTQYF
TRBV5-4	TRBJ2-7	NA	TGTGCCAGCAGCCGGGACTGGAGCTCCTACGAGCAGTACTTC	CASSRDWSSYEQYF
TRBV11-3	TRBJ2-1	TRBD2	TGTGCCAGCAAACCTACCCCAGCGGGAGTAATGTATGAGCAGTTCTTC	CASKPTPAGVMYEQFF
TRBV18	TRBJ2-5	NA	TGTGCCAGCTCACCGTTTCAGCGGGAAGAGACCCAGTACTTC	CASSPFQREETQYF
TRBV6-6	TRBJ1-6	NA	TGTGCCAGCAGTTATGATCAGGGGAGAAATTCACCCCTCCACTTT	CASSYDQGRNSPLHF
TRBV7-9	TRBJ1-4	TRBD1	TGTGCCAGCAGTACCGACAGGGGGCCTAATGAAAAACTGTTTTTT	CASSTDRGPNEKLFF
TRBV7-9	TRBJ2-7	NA	TGTGCCAGCAGCTTACCCAGGGTCTCCTACGAGCAGTACTTC	CASSLPRVSYEQYF
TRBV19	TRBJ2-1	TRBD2	TGTGCCAGTAGCCCGGTAGCGGGTACCGGTGAGCAGTTCTTC	CASSPVAGTGEQFF
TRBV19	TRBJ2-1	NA	TGTGCCAGTAGTATGTACGGAGATTCCTACAATGAGCAGTTCTTC	CASSMYGDSYNEQFF
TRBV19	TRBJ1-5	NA	TGTGCCAGTACCCCATCCACCGGGAGGGAATCCCAGCATTTT	CASTPSTGRESQHF
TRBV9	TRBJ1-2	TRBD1	TGTGCCAGCAGCGTAAACAGGGGGGCTGGTGGCTACACCTTC	CASSVNRGAGGYTF
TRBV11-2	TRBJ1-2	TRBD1	TGTGCCAGCAGCTTACAGGCAGGGGGTTACTATGGCTACACCTTC	CASSLQAGGYYGYTF
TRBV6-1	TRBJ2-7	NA	TGTGCCAGCCGCAAAGGGGTGTCTGTGCGGGAGCAGTACTTC	CASRKGVSVREQYF
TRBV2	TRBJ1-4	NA	TGTGCCAGCAGTCCTCGGGAGGCTAATGAAAAACTGTTTTTT	CASSPREANEKLFF
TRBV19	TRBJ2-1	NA	TGTGCCAGTAGTATCGAGGGCCGGGGTGAGCAGTTCTTC	CASSIEGRGEQFF
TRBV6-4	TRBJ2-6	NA	TGTGCCAGCAGTGACTCGGGGGCGGGTGGGGCCAACGTCCTGACTTTC	CASSDSGAGGANVLTF
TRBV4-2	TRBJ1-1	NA	TGTGCCAGCAGCCAAGGGACAGTGCTGGATGAAGCTTTCTTT	CASSQGTVLDEAFF
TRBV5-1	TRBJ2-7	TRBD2	TGCGCCAGCAGCACCGGAGCCGGGACTAGCGGGAGCTACGAGCAGTACTTC	CASSTGAGTSGSYEQYF
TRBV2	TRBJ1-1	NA	TGTGCCAGCAGTGCTATTGGGGCCGACACTGAAGCTTTCTTT	CASSAIGADTEAFF
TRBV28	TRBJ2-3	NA	TGTGCCAGCAGATCCACAGCAGATACGCAGTATTTT	CASRSTADTQYF
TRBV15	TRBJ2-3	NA	TGTGCCACCAGCAGATTTGGCGGCCCTAGCACAGATACGCAGTATTTT	CATSRFGGPSTDTQYF
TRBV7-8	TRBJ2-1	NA	TGTGCCAGCAGCTTAGCGCTTCCAGGGACTGTCAATGAGCAGTTCTTC	CASSLALPGTVNEQFF
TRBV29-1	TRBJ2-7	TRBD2	TGCAGCGTATGGACTAGCGGCCGCTACGAGCAGTACTTC	CSVWTSGRYEQYF